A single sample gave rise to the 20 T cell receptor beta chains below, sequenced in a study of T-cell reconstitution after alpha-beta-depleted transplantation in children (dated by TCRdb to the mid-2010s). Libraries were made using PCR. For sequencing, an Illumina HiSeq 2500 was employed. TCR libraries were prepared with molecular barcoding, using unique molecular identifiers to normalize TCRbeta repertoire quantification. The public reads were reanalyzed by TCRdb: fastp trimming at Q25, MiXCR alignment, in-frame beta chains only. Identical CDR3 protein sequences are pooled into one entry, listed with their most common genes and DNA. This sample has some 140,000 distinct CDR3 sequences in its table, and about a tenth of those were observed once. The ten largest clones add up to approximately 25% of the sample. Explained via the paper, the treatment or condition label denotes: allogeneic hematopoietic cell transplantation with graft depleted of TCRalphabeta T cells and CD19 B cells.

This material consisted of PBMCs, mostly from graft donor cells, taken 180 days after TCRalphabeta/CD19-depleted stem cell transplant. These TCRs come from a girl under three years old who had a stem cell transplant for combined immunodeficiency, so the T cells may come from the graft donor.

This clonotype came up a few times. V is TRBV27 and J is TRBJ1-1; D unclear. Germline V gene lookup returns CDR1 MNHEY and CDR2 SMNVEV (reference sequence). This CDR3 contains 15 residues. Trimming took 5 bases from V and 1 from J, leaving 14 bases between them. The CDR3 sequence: CASSPFRVSNTEAFF. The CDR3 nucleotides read TGTGCCAGCAGTCCCTTTAGGGTTTCGAACACTGAAGCTTTCTTT.

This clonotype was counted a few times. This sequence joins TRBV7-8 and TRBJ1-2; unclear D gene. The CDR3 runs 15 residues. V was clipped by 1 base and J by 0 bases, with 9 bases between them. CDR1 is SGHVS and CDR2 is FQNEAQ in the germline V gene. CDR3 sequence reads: CASSLVGRANYGYTF. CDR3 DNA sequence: TGTGCCAGCAGCTTAGTAGGCAGAGCTAACTATGGCTACACCTTC. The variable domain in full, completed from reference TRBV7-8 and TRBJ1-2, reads GAGVSQSPRYKVAKRGQDVALRCDPISGHVSLFWYQQALGQGPEFLTYFQNEAQLDKSGLPSDRFFAERPEGSVSTLKIQRTQQEDSAVYLCASSLVGRANYGYTFGSGTRLTVV.

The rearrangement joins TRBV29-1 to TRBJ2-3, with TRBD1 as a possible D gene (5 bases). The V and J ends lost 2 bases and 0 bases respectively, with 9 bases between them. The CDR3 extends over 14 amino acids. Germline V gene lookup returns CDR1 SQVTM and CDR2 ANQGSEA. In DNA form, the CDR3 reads TGCAGCGTTGAATGGGGCGGTAGCACAGATACGCAGTATTTT. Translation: CSVEWGGSTDTQYF.

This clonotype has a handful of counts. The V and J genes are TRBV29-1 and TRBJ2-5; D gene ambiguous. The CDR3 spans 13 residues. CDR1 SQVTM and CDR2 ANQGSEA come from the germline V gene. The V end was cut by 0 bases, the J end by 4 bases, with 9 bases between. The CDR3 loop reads CSVEDFWGETQYF. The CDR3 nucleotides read TGCAGCGTTGAAGATTTTTGGGGAGAGACCCAGTACTTC.

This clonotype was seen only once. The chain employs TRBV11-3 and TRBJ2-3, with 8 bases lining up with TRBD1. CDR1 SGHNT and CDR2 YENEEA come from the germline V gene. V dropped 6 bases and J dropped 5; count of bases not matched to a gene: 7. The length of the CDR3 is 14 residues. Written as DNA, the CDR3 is TGTGCCAGCAGTCCGGGACAGGCGGGAGATACGCAGTATTTT. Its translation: CASSPGQAGDTQYF.

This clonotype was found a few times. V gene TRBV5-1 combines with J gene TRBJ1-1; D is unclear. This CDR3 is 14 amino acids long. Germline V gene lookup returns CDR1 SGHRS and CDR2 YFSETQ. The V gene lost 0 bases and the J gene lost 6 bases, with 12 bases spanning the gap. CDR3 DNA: TGCGCCAGCAGCTTGGCCTTATCGACGGCTGAAGCTTTCTTT. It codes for CASSLALSTAEAFF.

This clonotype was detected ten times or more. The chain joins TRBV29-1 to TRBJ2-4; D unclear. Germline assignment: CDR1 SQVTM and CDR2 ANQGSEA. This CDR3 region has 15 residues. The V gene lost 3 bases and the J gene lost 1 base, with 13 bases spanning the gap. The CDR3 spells CSVEVASGAKNIQYF. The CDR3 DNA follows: TGCAGCGTTGAGGTCGCATCGGGCGCCAAAAACATTCAGTACTTC.

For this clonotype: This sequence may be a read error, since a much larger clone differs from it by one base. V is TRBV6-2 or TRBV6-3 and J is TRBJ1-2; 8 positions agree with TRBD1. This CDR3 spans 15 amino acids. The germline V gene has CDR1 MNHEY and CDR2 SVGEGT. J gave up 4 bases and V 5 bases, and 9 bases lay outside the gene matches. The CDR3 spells CASSHIGDRLYGYTF. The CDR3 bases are TGTGCCAGCAGTCACATTGGGGACAGGCTCTATGGCTACACCTTC.

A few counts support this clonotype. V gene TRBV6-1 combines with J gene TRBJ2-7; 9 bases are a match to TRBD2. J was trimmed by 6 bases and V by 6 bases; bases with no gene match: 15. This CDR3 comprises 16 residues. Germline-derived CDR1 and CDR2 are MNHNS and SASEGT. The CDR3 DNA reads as TGTGCCAGCAGCATAAGAGGTGGCGGGGGGGCCGCCGAGCAGTACTTC. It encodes CASSIRGGGGAAEQYF.

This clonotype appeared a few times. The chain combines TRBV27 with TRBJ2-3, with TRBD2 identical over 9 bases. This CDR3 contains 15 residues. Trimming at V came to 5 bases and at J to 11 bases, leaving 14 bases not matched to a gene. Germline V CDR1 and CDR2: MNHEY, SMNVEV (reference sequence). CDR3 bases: TGTGCCAGCAGTCTGGGACTAGCAGTATCCCCCCAGCAGTATTTT. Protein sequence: CASSLGLAVSPQQYF.

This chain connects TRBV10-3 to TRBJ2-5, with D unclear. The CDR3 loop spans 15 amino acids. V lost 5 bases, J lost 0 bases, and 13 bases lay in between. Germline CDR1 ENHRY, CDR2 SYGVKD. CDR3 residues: CAISSQSRYQETQYF. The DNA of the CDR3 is TGTGCCATCAGTTCCCAAAGTCGGTACCAAGAGACCCAGTACTTC.

This CDR3 is CASSLSITNEQFF. CDR3 in DNA: TGTGCCAGCAGTTTATCGATTACCAATGAGCAGTTCTTC. The V call is TRBV27, the J call TRBJ2-1; D is ambiguous. Germline CDR1 and CDR2: MNHEY and SMNVEV (reference sequence). This CDR3 is built from 13 residues. Trimming stripped 0 bases from V and 6 bases from J, with 6 bases between.

CDR3 in DNA: TGTGCCAGCATTAACAGACTAGCTTATAGCTCCTACAATGAGCAGTTCTTC. Its protein is CASINRLAYSSYNEQFF. The chain joins TRBV2 to TRBJ2-1, with 7 bases that match TRBD2. J was trimmed by 0 bases and V by 7 bases; bases with no gene match: 12. Germline V gene data show CDR1 as SNHLY and CDR2 as FYNNEI. The CDR3 spans 17 residues.

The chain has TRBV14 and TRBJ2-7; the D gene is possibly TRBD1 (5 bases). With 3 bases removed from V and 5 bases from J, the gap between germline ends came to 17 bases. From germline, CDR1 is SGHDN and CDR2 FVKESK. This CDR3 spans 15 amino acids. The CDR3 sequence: CASSHVGHPMDEQYF. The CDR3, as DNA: TGTGCCAGCAGCCACGTCGGACACCCCATGGACGAGCAGTACTTC.

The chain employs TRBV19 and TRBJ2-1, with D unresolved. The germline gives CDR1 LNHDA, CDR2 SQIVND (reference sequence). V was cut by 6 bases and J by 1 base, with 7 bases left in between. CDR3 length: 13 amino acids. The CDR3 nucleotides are TGTGCCAGTAGCCAACTTTCCTACAATGAGCAGTTCTTC. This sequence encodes CASSQLSYNEQFF. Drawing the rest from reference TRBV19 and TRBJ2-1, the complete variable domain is DGGITQSPKYLFRKEGQNVTLSCEQNLNHDAMYWYRQDPGQGLRLIYYSQIVNDFQKGDIAEGYSVSREKKESFPLTVTSAQKNPTAFYLCASSQLSYNEQFFGPGTRLTVL.

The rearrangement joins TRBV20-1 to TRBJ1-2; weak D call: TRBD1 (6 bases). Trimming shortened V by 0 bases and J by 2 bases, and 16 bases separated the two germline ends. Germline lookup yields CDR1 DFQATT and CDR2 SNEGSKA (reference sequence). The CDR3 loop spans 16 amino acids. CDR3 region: CSARDGRQAPNYGYTF. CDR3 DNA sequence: TGCAGTGCTAGAGATGGTAGACAGGCTCCGAACTATGGCTACACCTTC.

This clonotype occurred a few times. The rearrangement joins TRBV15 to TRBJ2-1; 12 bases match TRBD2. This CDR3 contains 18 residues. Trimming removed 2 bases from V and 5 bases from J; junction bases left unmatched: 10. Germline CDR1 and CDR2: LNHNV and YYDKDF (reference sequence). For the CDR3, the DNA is TGTGCCACCAGCAGACTAGCGGGAGGGCCGGTCCCACACAATGAGCAGTTCTTC. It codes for CATSRLAGGPVPHNEQFF.

In nucleotides, the CDR3 is TGTGCCAGCAGCCCTAACTACAATGAGCAGTTCTTC. This sequence encodes CASSPNYNEQFF. V is TRBV7-9 and J is TRBJ2-1; D is unresolved. Germline V CDR1 and CDR2: SEHNR, FQNEAQ (reference sequence). Trimming removed 5 bases at V and 3 bases at J, with 5 bases between. The CDR3 contains 12 residues.

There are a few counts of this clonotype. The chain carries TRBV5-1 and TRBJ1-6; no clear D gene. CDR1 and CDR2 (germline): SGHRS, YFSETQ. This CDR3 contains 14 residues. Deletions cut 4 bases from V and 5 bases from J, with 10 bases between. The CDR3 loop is CASSPGRDNSPLHF. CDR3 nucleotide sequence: TGCGCCAGCAGCCCCGGACGGGATAATTCACCCCTCCACTTT.

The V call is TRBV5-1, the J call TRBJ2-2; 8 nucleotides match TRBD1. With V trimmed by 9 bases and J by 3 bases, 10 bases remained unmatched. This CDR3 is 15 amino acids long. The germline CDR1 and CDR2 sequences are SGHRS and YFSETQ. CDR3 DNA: TGCGCCACCCGCCCGATGGACAGGGACACCGGGGAGCTGTTTTTT. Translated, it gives CATRPMDRDTGELFF.